This TCR beta chain stems from a study of T cells in Graves' hyperthyroidism and ophthalmopathy. Overall study findings and caveats: The majority of expanded thyroid clonotypes above 0.001 also appeared in blood.

Researchers amplified the TCR beta CDR3 regions from RNA transcripts. During a first-round RT-PCR of the TCR CDR3, the HTBI primer set was used. TCRdb called the multiplex PCR reads again in MiXCR, with one record for every CDR3 protein. The repertoire holds 40,000 to 65,000 distinct CDR3 sequences, with less than 60% as singletons. The diagnostic basis comprised clinical symptoms, serum thyroxine and TRAb, thyroid ultrasound and orbital computed tomography. Fresh 10 ml peripheral blood yielded PBMCs. This clonotype was counted many times. As yet, its antigen is unknown. V lost 5 bases, J lost 3 bases, and 5 bases stayed unmatched. Germline CDR1 DFQATT, CDR2 SNEGSKA (reference sequence). This CDR3 has 14 amino acids.

The material sequenced was blood. This chain joins TRBV20-1 and TRBJ2-7, with TRBD2 identical over 12 bases. The source of this sequence is a woman aged 45-59 years with Graves' ophthalmopathy. The CDR3 DNA is TGCAGTGCTGAGCCGACTAGCGGGGGCTACGAGCAGTACTTC. This codes for CSAEPTSGGYEQYF.